One and the same sample provided the 32 T cell receptor beta chains below, sequenced in a study of T cells in Graves' hyperthyroidism and ophthalmopathy. RNA transcripts served as the template for amplifying TCR beta CDR3 regions. TCR CDR3 regions were first amplified by RT-PCR with HTBI primers. One entry per CDR3 protein results from TCRdb running MiXCR on the multiplex PCR reads. In the table there are approximately 400,000 distinct CDR3 sequences, about 15% of which are singletons. The sequencing input was blood. These receptors came from a woman aged 25 to 39 with Graves' hyperthyroidism.

This clonotype was counted many times. CDR3 sequence reads: CASSFLQTSGRADEQYF. CDR3 bases: TGTGCCAGCAGTTTCCTCCAGACTAGCGGGAGGGCCGACGAGCAGTACTTC. V gene TRBV27 combines with J gene TRBJ2-7, with 14 bases fitting TRBD2. The V and J ends lost 3 bases and 5 bases, in that order; junction bases with no gene match: 9. Germline values: CDR1 MNHEY, CDR2 SMNVEV (reference sequence). The CDR3 has 17 amino acids.

The CDR3 DNA sequence: TGCAGTGCAATAAGGAGTTCCTTTTACAATGAGCAGTTCTTC. Translation: CSAIRSSFYNEQFF. The rearrangement links TRBV20-1 to TRBJ2-1; D is ambiguous. The V gene's germline CDR1 is DFQATT and CDR2 SNEGSKA (reference sequence). The V gene lost 6 bases and the J gene lost 4 bases, with 16 bases spanning the gap. CDR3 length equals 14 residues.

This clonotype has at least ten counts. V is TRBV2 and J is TRBJ2-2; 11 bases fit TRBD1. The CDR3 runs 17 residues. V was pared by 6 bases and J by 8 bases, with 14 bases of the junction left unmatched. From germline, CDR1 is SNHLY and CDR2 FYNNEI. Here the CDR3 reads CASSESRTGGRSGELFF. The CDR3 bases are TGTGCCAGCAGCGAGAGCAGGACAGGGGGCCGCTCGGGGGAGCTGTTTTTT. The full variable domain, with the rest looked up from reference TRBV2 and TRBJ2-2, is EPEVTQTPSHQVTQMGQEVILRCVPISNHLYFYWYRQILGQKVEFLVSFYNNEISEKSEIFDDQFSVERPDGSNFTLKIRSTKLEDSAMYFCASSESRTGGRSGELFFGEGSRLTVL.

This clonotype was detected ten times or more. The chain recombines TRBV12-3 or TRBV12-4 with TRBJ2-1, with D perhaps matching TRBD1 (5 bases). CDR3 size: 15 residues. V was pared by 2 bases and J by 4 bases, with 12 bases between. The CDR3 DNA sequence: TGTGCCAGCAGTTTAACGGCAGGGCGGTACAATGAGCAGTTCTTC. Protein product: CASSLTAGRYNEQFF.

Ten or more counts support this clonotype. The gene calls are TRBV13 and TRBJ2-7; 11 bases map to TRBD2. This CDR3 has 18 residues. Germline V gives CDR1 PRHDT, CDR2 FYEKMQ (reference sequence). With 0 bases clipped from V and 3 bases from J, the junction kept 10 bases outside the gene matches. The CDR3 nucleotides are TGTGCCAGCAGCTTAGGCCTTGGCCTAGCGGGAGGAAACTACGAGCAGTACTTC. It translates to CASSLGLGLAGGNYEQYF.

V usage is TRBV18 and J usage is TRBJ2-7; 14 bases are a match to TRBD2. There are 15 residues in the CDR3. Germline CDR1 is KGHSH and CDR2 is LQKENI. The V and J ends lost 6 bases and 6 bases, in that order; junction bases with no gene match: 7. The chain's CDR3 is CASSSLGLAGGEQYF. CDR3 in DNA: TGTGCCAGCTCTTCGCTCGGACTAGCGGGAGGCGAGCAGTACTTC.

This clonotype was seen a few times. The rearrangement joins TRBV9 to TRBJ2-3, with D tentatively TRBD2 (5 bases). Trimming took 6 bases from V and 0 from J, leaving 14 bases between them. Per germline, CDR1 SGDLS and CDR2 YYNGEE. CDR3 length: 15 residues. The CDR3 bases are TGTGCCAGCACCCCAGTGGGAGCTAGCACAGATACGCAGTATTTT. Its protein product is CASTPVGASTDTQYF.

Ten or more counts support this clonotype. The chain recombines TRBV2 with TRBJ1-4; no clear D. The germline gives CDR1 SNHLY, CDR2 FYNNEI. This CDR3 spans 14 amino acids. V lost 6 bases to trimming and J lost 8 bases, with 16 bases between them. The CDR3 nucleotides read TGTGCCAGCAGCACCGCAGGTCTCGGGGAAAAACTGTTTTTT. Translated: CASSTAGLGEKLFF.

This clonotype was counted ten times or more. V and J are TRBV3-1 and TRBJ1-5; D gene unclear. The CDR3 runs 14 residues. Germline CDR1 and CDR2: LGHDT and YNNKEL (reference sequence). The V end lost 4 bases, the J end lost 0 bases, and 7 bases lay between the germline ends. The CDR3 region is CASSPSNSNQPQHF. CDR3 sequence (DNA): TGTGCCAGCAGCCCGTCAAATAGCAATCAGCCCCAGCATTTT.

This clonotype was counted many times. The rearrangement joins TRBV5-1 to TRBJ1-1; no clear D gene. Trimming left V 1 base short and J 0 bases short, with 7 bases between. Germline V gene sequence: CDR1 SGHRS, CDR2 YFSETQ. The CDR3 consists of 14 residues. CDR3 in amino acids: CASSLSQVNTEAFF. CDR3 DNA: TGCGCCAGCAGCTTGAGTCAGGTGAACACTGAAGCTTTCTTT.

This clonotype was seen more than once but under ten times. The chain links TRBV10-1 to TRBJ2-3; 8 bases agree with TRBD2. The V gene's germline CDR1 is WNHNN and CDR2 SYGVQD (reference sequence). The V and J ends lost 5 bases and 5 bases, in that order; junction bases with no gene match: 6. CDR3 length: 14 residues. CDR3: CASSSGSKGDTQYF. The DNA of the CDR3 is TGCGCCAGCAGTAGCGGGAGTAAGGGAGATACGCAGTATTTT.

This clonotype was observed a few times. The CDR3 sequence is CASSLVGVGSYNEQFF. The DNA for the CDR3 is TGTGCCAGCAGCTTAGTAGGGGTGGGCTCCTACAATGAGCAGTTCTTC. The chain carries TRBV7-2 and TRBJ2-1; a possible D gene is TRBD1 (5 bases). V lost 1 base, J lost 0 bases, and 10 bases lay in between. Germline values: CDR1 SGHTA, CDR2 FQGNSA. The CDR3 contains 16 residues.

This clonotype was counted ten times or more. The V and J genes are TRBV11-2 and TRBJ2-1; D gene ambiguous. V gave up 1 base and J gave up 0 bases, with 10 bases separating them. The CDR3 is made up of 16 amino acids. Germline V gene sequence: CDR1 SGHAT, CDR2 FQNNGV. The CDR3 region is CASSLGPSSSYNEQFF. The CDR3 DNA follows: TGTGCCAGCAGCTTAGGGCCTAGTAGCTCCTACAATGAGCAGTTCTTC.

In its sample, this clonotype was seen many times. CDR3 DNA: TGCAGCCATCGACTAGCGGGAGGGAGCTACGAGCAGTACTTC. It yields the protein CSHRLAGGSYEQYF. The rearrangement uses TRBV20-1 and TRBJ2-7; 14 bases are shared with TRBD2. Per germline, CDR1 DFQATT and CDR2 SNEGSKA (reference sequence). The CDR3 loop spans 14 amino acids.

The V and J genes are TRBV6-1 and TRBJ2-3; TRBD2 is a possible D gene (6 bases). Trimming stripped 8 bases from V and 6 bases from J, with 9 bases between. Germline CDR1 and CDR2: MNHNS and SASEGT. This CDR3 comprises 11 residues. CDR3: CASQAGDTQYF. CDR3 sequence (DNA): TGTGCCAGCCAGGCGGGGGATACGCAGTATTTT.

This clonotype appeared a few times. This chain connects TRBV7-2 to TRBJ2-5; D ambiguous. The CDR3 consists of 12 residues. Germline V gene data show CDR1 as SGHTA and CDR2 as FQGNSA. With 5 bases removed from V and 3 bases from J, the gap between germline ends came to 7 bases. The CDR3 DNA reads TGTGCCAGCAGCGTATGGAAAGAGACCCAGTACTTC. This translates into CASSVWKETQYF.

This clonotype was detected only once. V gene TRBV7-2 combines with J gene TRBJ1-3; D gene uncertain. The CDR3 contains 15 residues. With 3 bases removed from V and 0 bases from J, the gap between germline ends came to 9 bases. Germline V CDR1 and CDR2: SGHTA, FQGNSA. The CDR3 here is CASSFWANSGNTIYF. As DNA, the CDR3 is TGTGCCAGCAGCTTTTGGGCCAACTCTGGAAACACCATATATTTT.

Many counts were recorded for this clonotype. V gene TRBV11-2 combines with J gene TRBJ2-5; no clear D gene. The ends were cut back, 1 base at V and 1 base at J, with 13 bases in the middle. There are 16 residues in the CDR3. CDR1 SGHAT and CDR2 FQNNGV come from the germline V gene. The CDR3 DNA sequence: TGTGCCAGCAGCTTAGCCCCCCTAGGCGTCCAAGAGACCCAGTACTTC. It encodes CASSLAPLGVQETQYF.

Only a few counts were recorded for this clonotype. The CDR3 carries no conserved terminal phenylalanine or tryptophan, so it likely arises from a read error. The gene calls are TRBV3-1 and TRBJ2-3; D remains unclear. V lost 1 base to trimming and J lost 2 bases, with 10 bases between them. Per the germline V gene, CDR1 is LGHDT and CDR2 is YNNKEL (reference sequence). The CDR3 covers 15 residues. The CDR3: CASSQAVHNTDTQYS. In nucleotides, the CDR3 is TGTGCCAGCAGCCAAGCCGTCCATAACACAGATACGCAGTATTCT.

This clonotype was seen at least ten times. This sequence joins TRBV28 and TRBJ2-7, with TRBD2 matching over 9 bases. The length of the CDR3 is 16 residues. Losses at the gene ends were 5 bases for V and 0 bases for J; bases not matched to a gene: 8. Germline V gene data show CDR1 as MDHEN and CDR2 as SYDVKM. As DNA, the CDR3 is TGTGCCAGCAGTCCCTCAGCTAGCGGGATCTCCTACGAGCAGTACTTC. It is translated as CASSPSASGISYEQYF.

The chain uses TRBV20-1 and TRBJ2-1, with 10 bases fitting TRBD2. CDR1 DFQATT and CDR2 SNEGSKA come from the germline V gene (reference sequence). This CDR3 region has 16 residues. With V trimmed by 3 bases and J by 1 base, 6 bases remained unmatched. The CDR3 bases are TGCAGTGCTAGGTCTAGCGGGAGCAAATCCTACAATGAGCAGTTCTTC. Its protein product is CSARSSGSKSYNEQFF.

The V gene is TRBV20-1, the J gene TRBJ2-3; D call uncertain. Trimming left V 0 bases short and J 1 base short, with 14 bases between. This CDR3 is 16 amino acids long. CDR1 DFQATT and CDR2 SNEGSKA come from the germline V gene (reference sequence). CDR3 sequence reads: CSARDSGVFGTDTQYF. The CDR3 bases are TGCAGTGCTAGAGATTCTGGGGTCTTCGGCACAGATACGCAGTATTTT.

CDR3 DNA sequence: TGTGCCAGCAGTTTGAGGGGAGAAGACTATGGCTACACCTTC. Protein product: CASSLRGEDYGYTF. The chain has TRBV11-1 and TRBJ1-2; D might be TRBD1 (5 bases). This CDR3 is 14 amino acids long. V lost 6 bases to trimming and J lost 3 bases, with 14 bases between them. Germline V gene sequence: CDR1 SGHAT, CDR2 FQDESV (reference sequence).

This clonotype was recorded at least ten times. The chain uses TRBV12-5 and TRBJ2-1; 10 bases line up with TRBD2. CDR3 length: 16 residues. After removal of 0 bases from V and 5 bases from J, the junction contained 4 bases not matched to a gene. The germline gives CDR1 LGHNT, CDR2 FRNRAP. DNA for the CDR3: TGTGCTAGTGGTTTGGTGAGGACTAGCGGTAACAATGAGCAGTTCTTC. This sequence encodes CASGLVRTSGNNEQFF.

This clonotype was recorded many times. This rearrangement joins TRBV11-3 to TRBJ2-3; D perhaps matches TRBD2 (6 bases). Trimming removed 1 base at V and 1 base at J, with 12 bases between. The germline V gene has CDR1 SGHNT and CDR2 YENEEA. The CDR3 has 16 residues. In DNA, the CDR3 is TGTGCCAGCAGCTTAGGAACGGGAGTAGGCACAGATACGCAGTATTTT. It yields the protein CASSLGTGVGTDTQYF.

The V gene is TRBV9, the J gene TRBJ2-2; D may be TRBD1 (6 bases). The CDR3 extends over 13 amino acids. Deletions cut 10 bases from V and 5 bases from J, with 15 bases between. Germline CDR1 is SGDLS and CDR2 is YYNGEE. The CDR3: CASQGGATGELFF. DNA of the CDR3: TGTGCCTCCCAAGGGGGAGCTACCGGGGAGCTGTTTTTT.

This chain uses TRBV14 with TRBJ1-5; D ambiguous. Trimming took off 1 base at V and 6 bases at J, with 7 bases between the two ends. CDR1 SGHDN and CDR2 FVKESK come from the germline V gene. The CDR3 loop spans 13 amino acids. The CDR3 DNA reads as TGTGCCAGCAGCCAAGGGGTTCTTCAGCCCCAGCATTTT. Translation: CASSQGVLQPQHF.

The table lists this clonotype with a few counts. The chain recombines TRBV5-1 with TRBJ1-4; D may be TRBD1 (6 bases). V lost 6 bases and J 7 bases, leaving 22 bases between the germline ends. This CDR3 has 16 residues. The germline CDR1 and CDR2 sequences are SGHRS and YFSETQ. The CDR3 bases are TGCGCCAGCAAGACTACCGGACAGTCGGAGGGTGAAAAACTGTTTTTT. Amino acid sequence: CASKTTGQSEGEKLFF.

This chain connects TRBV30 to TRBJ2-2; D unclear. This CDR3 spans 13 amino acids. With 2 bases removed from V and 0 bases from J, the gap between germline ends came to 4 bases. CDR1 is GTSNPN, CDR2 SVGIG, per germline (reference sequence). For the CDR3, the DNA is TGTGCCTGGAGTCCACCGAACACCGGGGAGCTGTTTTTT. Amino acids: CAWSPPNTGELFF.

There are many counts of this clonotype. The chain employs TRBV3-1 and TRBJ1-5, with D tentatively TRBD1 (6 bases). From germline, CDR1 is LGHDT and CDR2 YNNKEL (reference sequence). Trimming took off 0 bases at V and 6 bases at J, with 12 bases between the two ends. The CDR3 runs to 15 residues. CDR3 sequence: CASSQEGAKVQPQHF. In nucleotides, the CDR3 is TGTGCCAGCAGCCAAGAGGGGGCGAAGGTTCAGCCCCAGCATTTT. Full variable domain (missing parts from reference TRBV3-1 and TRBJ1-5): DTAVSQTPKYLVTQMGNDKSIKCEQNLGHDTMYWYKQDSKKFLKIMFSYNNKELIINETVPNRFSPKSPDKAHLNLHINSLELGDSAVYFCASSQEGAKVQPQHFGDGTRLSIL.

This clonotype was seen only a few times. V gene TRBV6-1 combines with J gene TRBJ2-7; D ambiguous. Germline V CDR1 and CDR2: MNHNS, SASEGT. Trimming cost V 6 bases and J 1 base, with 13 bases left between them. The CDR3 covers 14 residues. The CDR3, as DNA: TGTGCCAGCAGACCTGCGGAGCAGTCCTACGAGCAGTACTTC. Its protein is CASRPAEQSYEQYF.

This chain links TRBV10-3 with TRBJ2-7, with 14 positions matching TRBD2. CDR1 and CDR2 (germline): ENHRY, SYGVKD. Trimming cost V 6 bases and J 6 bases; bases outside gene matches: 10. The CDR3 loop spans 16 amino acids. This CDR3 reads CAISPGTSGSRSEQYF. The CDR3 DNA reads TGTGCCATCAGCCCGGGGACTAGCGGGAGTCGGTCCGAGCAGTACTTC.